One T cell receptor beta chain is described in this entry. What antigen it recognizes has not been identified. No base quality information exists; no much larger clone differs at one position. Thawed PBMCs were FACS-sorted into unstimulated Tregs (CD4+CD25+CD127-), CD4+ non-Tregs (CD4+CD25-), CD4 cells and CD8 cells. Prior to Treg sorting, thawed PBMCs were rested overnight with about 210 IU/ml IL-2 at 37 degrees C. Blood from healthy controls was obtained either from healthy volunteers or as purchased buffy coats. Healthy control blood was processed to PBMCs by Ficoll density gradient and cryopreserved, and patient PBMCs were collected before and after transplant. Trimming costs V 6 bases and J 5 bases, and their ends lie 13 bases apart. The CDR3 runs 13 amino acids, cysteine and phenylalanine included. Kept here is only the CDR3 DNA, which spans 39 bases and is read in frame from base 1. Via the germline V gene, CDR1 is SGHVS and CDR2 FQNEAQ.

For TCRbeta CDR3 sequencing, genomic DNA from the sorted cells was extracted using the QIAGEN DNeasy Blood and Tissue Kit. High-throughput TCRbeta CDR3 sequencing was carried out commercially through immunoSEQ, with PCR amplification with bias correction and internal controls included. The study's own analysis went as follows. A unique productive TCRbeta sequence was defined by the CDR3 nucleotide sequence when primers matched, and otherwise by the CDR3 amino acid sequence together with the Vbeta and Jbeta genes. Sorting error was corrected by removing sequences shared between sorted populations at a frequency ratio of 2:1 or less, and the remaining shared sequences were assigned to the higher population. A sequence counted as donor-reactive if, in CFSE-low cells, the sequence had a frequency of at least 0.01% and was expanded at least 5-fold compared with unstimulated cells. Jensen-Shannon divergence calculated on the top 100 TCRbeta sequences ranked by frequency was used to measure repertoire divergence. When a sample had multiple sequencing runs, each run was corrected for sorting error separately and the runs were then pooled. TCRdb mirrors the immuneACCESS table, restricted to in-frame sequences. Some clones are absent from its copies; in checked studies, under half trace to an unresolved V gene, and the reason for the others is unknown. V, J and clone size are those of that table, while D and trimming were read from the DNA. The sample table records roughly 49,000 clones; about 90% of these occur just once. 0.7% of the sample is in the top ten clones.

The data were obtained in a study of Tregs in tolerant kidney transplant recipients (dated 2019 in TCRdb). In terms of the full investigation: TCRbeta sequencing was used in the study to identify donor-specific regulatory T cells before combined kidney and bone marrow transplantation, and the identified cells were then tracked after transplant. Several methods of expanding Tregs specific for an allogeneic donor were compared by TCRbeta repertoire sequencing in 3 healthy controls.

Paper-wide results and their limitations: Because only a small number of patients were included, the study had limitations, and the results will need to be validated in larger populations as well as under other immunosuppression protocols. The most biologically relevant and donor-specific TCRbeta repertoire appeared to be identified by expanding Tregs with activated donor B cells. Biological reproducibility was not directly assessed, although technical replication error appeared to be minimal.

Sequencing was carried out using Tregs from blood. The sequence was collected from a human donor in good health. The sequence joins TRBV7-8 to TRBJ1-1, with no D gene named confidently. The nucleotides read TGTGCCAGCAGTCATGGGGTGGTAACTGAAGCTTTCTTT. Translated, this gives CASSHGVVTEAFF.